The 9 T cell receptor beta chains below come from one sample, sequenced in a study of T cell changes during pregnancy in multiple sclerosis (dated by TCRdb to the late 2010s). The method behind the library was the immunoSEQ multiplex PCR assay. The immuneACCESS repertoire file appears here via TCRdb, limited to in-frame rearrangements. These files lack a portion of the clones; in checked studies, under half of the deficit traces to unresolved V genes, and the cause of the others is not known. Present in this sample are approximately 94,000 clones, roughly 90% of which were seen just once. The top ten constitute more than 1.5% of the sample. The sample was peripheral blood, taken after pregnancy. All receptors derive from a female donor with multiple sclerosis, enrolled in a pregnancy study.

The chain couples TRBV27 to TRBJ2-7, with TRBD1 matching over 7 bases. The CDR3 totals 13 residues. The J segment lost 7 bases and the V segment lost 5 bases, leaving 8 bases of the junction unmatched. The germline V gene encodes CDR1 MNHEY and CDR2 SMNVEV (reference sequence). In nucleotides, the CDR3 is TGTGCCAGCAGTCTACAGGGGTCTAGGGAGCAGTACTTC. Translated: CASSLQGSREQYF.

The chain employs TRBV2 and TRBJ1-1; D not certain. The germline V gene encodes CDR1 SNHLY and CDR2 FYNNEI. This CDR3 has 12 amino acids. Deletions cut 7 bases from V and 1 base from J, with 7 bases between. The DNA of the CDR3 is TGTGCCAGCAACGCGGGGAACACTGAAGCTTTCTTT. It specifies CASNAGNTEAFF.

The genes are TRBV10-2 and TRBJ2-5, with TRBD2 matching 15 bases. V dropped 8 bases and J dropped 1; count of bases not matched to a gene: 14. CDR3 length: 19 residues. The germline V gene encodes CDR1 WSHSY and CDR2 SAAADI. The DNA for the CDR3 is TGCGCCAGCCGATCTGGGTCAGGACTAGCGGGAGGGATCCAAGAGACCCAGTACTTC. This encodes CASRSGSGLAGGIQETQYF.

The CDR3 DNA sequence: TGTGCCAGCAGCTTAGATCCAGGGCCCTACGAGCAGTACTTC. This sequence encodes CASSLDPGPYEQYF. The V call is TRBV7-2, the J call TRBJ2-7; D may be TRBD1 (5 bases). V lost 1 base and J lost 2, with 9 bases in between. The CDR3 runs to 14 residues. Looked up from germline, CDR1 is SGHTA and CDR2 is FQGNSA.

This chain connects TRBV11-2 to TRBJ1-4, with D possibly TRBD1 on 5 matching bases. CDR1 is SGHAT and CDR2 is FQNNGV in the germline V gene. V lost 2 bases, J lost 3 bases, and 10 bases lay in between. This CDR3 contains 15 residues. CDR3 protein: CASSLTIGANEKLFF. The CDR3 DNA is TGTGCCAGCAGCTTAACAATAGGGGCTAATGAAAAACTGTTTTTT.

This chain connects TRBV28 to TRBJ1-5, with D tentatively TRBD1 (6 bases). The germline V gene has CDR1 MDHEN and CDR2 SYDVKM. V was trimmed by 6 bases and J by 11 bases, leaving 20 bases between them. The CDR3 totals 14 residues. As DNA, the CDR3 is TGTGCCAGCAGACCCCCACAGGGACCCGGCGCCCAGCATTTT. Its protein is CASRPPQGPGAQHF.

The V and J genes are TRBV5-6 and TRBJ1-5, with D perhaps matching TRBD1 (5 bases). Germline CDR1 and CDR2: SGHDT and YYEEEE. The CDR3 consists of 13 residues. The germline V and J ends were trimmed by 2 bases and 5 bases, with 8 bases remaining between them. The CDR3 DNA follows: TGTGCCAGCAGCTTTAAAGGGGATCAGCCCCAGCATTTT. This sequence encodes CASSFKGDQPQHF.

The gene calls are TRBV27 and TRBJ2-6, with D unresolved. CDR3 length: 14 residues. V lost 6 bases to trimming and J lost 1 base, with 7 bases between them. Germline loops: CDR1 MNHEY, CDR2 SMNVEV (reference sequence). The chain's CDR3 is CASSSASGANVLTF. CDR3 DNA: TGTGCCAGCAGCTCAGCGTCTGGGGCCAACGTCCTGACTTTC.

The chain employs TRBV19 and TRBJ1-2; 9 nucleotides line up with TRBD1. CDR1 is LNHDA, CDR2 SQIVND, per germline (reference sequence). The ends lost 7 bases at V and 4 bases at J; junction bases unmatched: 16. The CDR3 has 17 amino acids. The CDR3 loop is CASNSPGTGFGLYGYTF. The CDR3 DNA reads as TGTGCCAGTAACAGTCCCGGGACAGGGTTCGGCCTCTATGGCTACACCTTC.